This T cell receptor beta chain is drawn from a study of blood T cell repertoires in COVID-19. On the study more broadly: Sources were T cells, B-cell-depleted T cells, or PBMCs; the material itself was cDNA or gDNA.

Study processing details: Amplification of reference gene primers was used by the study to estimate nucleated cell counts. Clones were read by immunoSEQ multiplex PCR, and TCRdb kept only the in-frame ones, dropping some. From that table come the V and J calls and clone size; the DNA was used to work out D and trimming. The data show around 95,000 clones, with about 85% seen just once and roughly 13% held by the top ten. CDR1 MRHNA and CDR2 SNTAGT come from the germline V gene. The J segment lost 3 bases and the V segment lost 9 bases, leaving 7 bases of the junction unmatched. The CDR3 loop spans 13 amino acids.

The TCR was taken from a man between 50 and 59 years old with active or convalescent COVID-19. The rearrangement joins TRBV6-4 to TRBJ2-7, with 8 bases aligning to TRBD2. Sequenced input: peripheral blood. CDR3 coding DNA: TGTGCCAGATACGGGGGGGGGCACTACGAGCAGTACTTC. It translates to CARYGGGHYEQYF.